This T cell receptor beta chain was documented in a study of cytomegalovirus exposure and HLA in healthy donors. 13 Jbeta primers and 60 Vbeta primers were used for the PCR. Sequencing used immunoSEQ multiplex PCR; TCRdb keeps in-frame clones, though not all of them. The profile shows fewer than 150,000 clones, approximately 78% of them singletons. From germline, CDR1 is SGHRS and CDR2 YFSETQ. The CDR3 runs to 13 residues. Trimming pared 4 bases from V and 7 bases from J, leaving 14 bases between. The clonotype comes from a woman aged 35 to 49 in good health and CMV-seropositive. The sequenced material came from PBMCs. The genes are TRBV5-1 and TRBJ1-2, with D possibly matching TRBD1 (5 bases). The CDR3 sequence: CASSNPGDGGYTF. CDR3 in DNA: TGCGCCAGCAGCAACCCGGGGGATGGTGGCTACACCTTC.